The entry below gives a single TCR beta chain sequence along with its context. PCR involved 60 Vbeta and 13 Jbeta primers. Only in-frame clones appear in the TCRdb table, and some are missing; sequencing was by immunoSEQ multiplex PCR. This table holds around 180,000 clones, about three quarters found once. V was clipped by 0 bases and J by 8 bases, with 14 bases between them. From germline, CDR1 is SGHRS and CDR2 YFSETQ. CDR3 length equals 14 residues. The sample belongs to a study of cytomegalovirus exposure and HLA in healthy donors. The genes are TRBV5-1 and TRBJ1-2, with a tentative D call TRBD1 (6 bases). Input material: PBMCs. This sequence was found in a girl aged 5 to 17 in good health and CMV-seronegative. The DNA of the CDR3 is TGCGCCAGCAGCTTGGGGGCAGGGGTAGACGGCTACACCTTC. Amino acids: CASSLGAGVDGYTF.